This entry lists 26 T cell receptor beta chains sequenced from one sample in a study of cytomegalovirus exposure and HLA in healthy donors. 60 Vbeta and 13 Jbeta primers were used in PCR. Some clones are missing from TCRdb's copy, which holds only in-frame ones; the method was immunoSEQ multiplex PCR. The sample consists of approximately 270,000 clones, about 80% of them appearing once. The sample consisted of PBMCs. The receptors originated from a girl aged 2-15 years in good health and CMV-seronegative.

This chain links TRBV7-6 with TRBJ1-5; D call uncertain. The CDR3 has 12 residues. Trimming took off 1 base at V and 6 bases at J, with 4 bases between the two ends. The germline CDR1 and CDR2 sequences are SGHVS and FNYEAQ. The CDR3 nucleotides read TGTGCCAGCAGCTTAGAGAGTCAGCCCCAGCATTTT. Its translation: CASSLESQPQHF. The full variable domain, with the rest looked up from reference TRBV7-6 and TRBJ1-5, is GAGVSQSPRYKVTKRGQDVALRCDPISGHVSLYWYRQALGQGPEFLTYFNYEAQQDKSGLPNDRFSAERPEGSISTLTIQRTEQRDSAMYRCASSLESQPQHFGDGTRLSIL.

As to this clone: Additional DNA sequences in this sample encode the identical CDR3. This chain uses TRBV6-1 with TRBJ2-2; D unclear. With 4 bases removed from V and 5 bases from J, the gap between germline ends came to 11 bases. This CDR3 has 14 residues. The germline gives CDR1 MNHNS, CDR2 SASEGT. CDR3 nucleotide sequence: TGTGCCAGCAGTGTTGGTAGTCTTACCGGGGAGCTGTTTTTT. It codes for CASSVGSLTGELFF.

J is TRBJ2-1 and V is TRBV2; TRBD1 matches 12 bases. J lost 6 bases, V lost 7 bases, and 7 bases had no gene match. The CDR3 extends over 15 amino acids. Germline CDR1 and CDR2: SNHLY and FYNNEI. The CDR3 protein is CASTAGTGGRNEQFF. As DNA, the CDR3 is TGTGCCAGCACTGCCGGGACAGGGGGCCGCAATGAGCAGTTCTTC.

The count of this clone is one. The rearrangement joins TRBV10-3 to TRBJ2-2; 9 nucleotides line up with TRBD1. This CDR3 is 14 amino acids long. Unmatched junction bases numbered 4, after V lost 10 bases and J lost 1 base. Per germline, CDR1 ENHRY and CDR2 SYGVKD. The CDR3 protein is CATRDRENTGELFF. The CDR3, as DNA: TGTGCCACCCGGGACAGGGAGAACACCGGGGAGCTGTTTTTT.

J is TRBJ2-5 and V is TRBV28; the D gene is possibly TRBD2 (5 bases). The assigned J gene may be wrong: the sequence end matches TRBJ2-7 better. The CDR3 length is 15 residues. Germline V lookup: CDR1 MDHEN, CDR2 SYDVKM. The CDR3 coding sequence is TGTGCCAGCAGTCCTTGGACGGGAATATCCTACGAGCAGTACTTC. The encoded protein is CASSPWTGISYEQYF.

This chain uses TRBV6-5 with TRBJ1-2; 7 nucleotides agree with TRBD1. The V segment lost 1 base and the J segment 8 bases; nucleotides outside the gene matches: 10. Per germline, CDR1 MNHEY and CDR2 SVGAGI. The CDR3 consists of 15 residues. The CDR3 region has the DNA TGTGCCAGCAGTTACTGGGGCCCGGGACAGCAAGGCTACACCTTC. Translating gives CASSYWGPGQQGYTF.

The chain joins TRBV30 to TRBJ2-7; TRBD2 is a possible D gene (7 bases). V dropped 2 bases and J dropped 4 bases, with 12 bases sitting between them. CDR3 length equals 13 residues. Germline V gives CDR1 GTSNPN, CDR2 SVGIG (reference sequence). CDR3 amino acids: CAWSWGGGYEQYF. The CDR3 coding sequence is TGTGCCTGGAGTTGGGGGGGCGGGTACGAGCAGTACTTC.

This chain joins TRBV12-5 and TRBJ2-4; 7 positions agree with TRBD2. Germline V gives CDR1 LGHNT, CDR2 FRNRAP. V shed 7 bases, J shed 3 bases, and the junction held 9 bases outside the gene matches. The CDR3 length is 15 residues. This CDR3 is CASAPMGGIKNIQYF. The CDR3 DNA follows: TGTGCTAGTGCCCCCATGGGGGGGATCAAAAACATTCAGTACTTC.

The chain joins TRBV2 to TRBJ1-2; D perhaps matches TRBD1 (5 bases). Trimming left V 7 bases short and J 0 bases short, with 18 bases between. This CDR3 is 16 amino acids long. Germline V gene sequence: CDR1 SNHLY, CDR2 FYNNEI. For the CDR3, the DNA is TGTGCCAGCACACCACAGGTCGATCTTACTAACTATGGCTACACCTTC. Residues: CASTPQVDLTNYGYTF.

The gene calls are TRBV5-6 and TRBJ2-1; TRBD2 aligns across 8 bases. CDR3 length: 16 residues. The J segment lost 7 bases and the V segment lost 1 base, leaving 10 bases of the junction unmatched. Germline V lookup: CDR1 SGHDT, CDR2 YYEEEE. CDR3 coding DNA: TGTGCCAGCAGCTTGATTTGGGCGGGGGGCTGGAATGAGCAGTTCTTC. Amino acid sequence: CASSLIWAGGWNEQFF.

The genes are TRBV4-2 and TRBJ2-3; 8 bases agree with TRBD2. J gave up 4 bases and V 10 bases, and 16 bases lay outside the gene matches. The germline V gene has CDR1 LGHNA and CDR2 YNFKEQ. This CDR3 is 16 amino acids long. The CDR3 protein is CATTISRSGGSDTQYF. CDR3 sequence (DNA): TGTGCCACAACAATAAGCAGGAGCGGGGGCTCAGATACGCAGTATTTT.

The chain is built from TRBV11-2 and TRBJ2-7, with a tentative D call TRBD1 (6 bases). Germline V gives CDR1 SGHAT, CDR2 FQNNGV. The CDR3 contains 15 residues. V was cut by 7 bases and J by 2 bases, with 18 bases left in between. The CDR3 sequence: CASTELDRPPYEQYF. As DNA, the CDR3 is TGTGCCAGCACCGAGCTAGACAGGCCCCCCTACGAGCAGTACTTC.

The chain is built from TRBV4-1 and TRBJ1-1; D gene unclear. V was cut by 4 bases and J by 5 bases, with 11 bases left in between. The V gene's germline CDR1 is MGHRA and CDR2 YSYEKL. There are 13 residues in the CDR3. CDR3 nucleotides: TGCGCCAGCAGCCCCAGTAGCGGGACTGAAGCTTTCTTT. Protein product: CASSPSSGTEAFF.

The V and J genes are TRBV4-1 and TRBJ2-1; no clear D gene. Germline V gene data show CDR1 as MGHRA and CDR2 as YSYEKL. The CDR3 totals 16 residues. V was shortened by 3 bases and J by 5 bases, with 17 bases between the two germline ends. The CDR3 spells CASSQLVPPRDNEQFF. CDR3 sequence (DNA): TGCGCCAGCAGCCAGTTGGTCCCCCCCCGGGACAATGAGCAGTTCTTC.

This rearrangement joins TRBV2 to TRBJ2-7; a weak D match, TRBD1 (5 bases). The CDR3 has 14 amino acids. Germline CDR1 SNHLY, CDR2 FYNNEI. V lost 7 bases to trimming and J lost 6 bases, with 19 bases between them. This CDR3 reads CASTVRAQLGEQYF. DNA for the CDR3: TGTGCCAGCACTGTCAGGGCCCAACTCGGCGAGCAGTACTTC.

As DNA, the CDR3 is TGTGCCAGCAGCTACGGGACAGATAATTCACCCCTCCACTTT. Amino acids: CASSYGTDNSPLHF. The J gene is TRBJ1-6, the V gene TRBV27; 7 nucleotides align to TRBD1. CDR1 and CDR2 from the germline V gene are MNHEY and SMNVEV (reference sequence). The CDR3 consists of 14 residues. J was trimmed by 5 bases and V by 6 bases; bases with no gene match: 4.

J is TRBJ2-1 and V is TRBV27, with TRBD2 as a possible D gene (6 bases). The CDR3 loop spans 16 amino acids. Germline V gene data show CDR1 as MNHEY and CDR2 as SMNVEV (reference sequence). The germline V and J ends were trimmed by 6 bases and 8 bases, with 23 bases remaining between them. The CDR3 DNA is TGTGCCAGCAGCACCCGCCGCGGGAAAAGGGACGATGAGCAGTTCTTC. Translating gives CASSTRRGKRDDEQFF.

The CDR3 here is CASSYQGQETQYF. CDR3 sequence (DNA): TGTGCCAGCAGCTACCAGGGGCAAGAGACCCAGTACTTC. V usage is TRBV7-2 and J usage is TRBJ2-5; TRBD1 might be the D (6 bases). There are 13 residues in the CDR3. Deletions cut 4 bases from V and 2 bases from J, with 8 bases between. The germline V gene encodes CDR1 SGHTA and CDR2 FQGNSA.

V gene TRBV9 combines with J gene TRBJ2-5; no clear D gene. This CDR3 contains 13 residues. Trimming took 4 bases from V and 1 from J, leaving 8 bases between them. The germline V gene encodes CDR1 SGDLS and CDR2 YYNGEE. CDR3 coding DNA: TGTGCCAGCAGCCCCTACTCCCAAGAGACCCAGTACTTC. Protein sequence: CASSPYSQETQYF.

The gene calls are TRBV27 and TRBJ2-7, with TRBD2 identical over 15 bases. The J segment lost 7 bases and the V segment lost 0 bases, leaving 1 base of the junction unmatched. This CDR3 comprises 15 residues. The germline gives CDR1 MNHEY, CDR2 SMNVEV (reference sequence). CDR3 loop: CASSLSGLAGGEQYF. The DNA of the CDR3 is TGTGCCAGCAGTTTATCGGGACTAGCGGGAGGAGAGCAGTACTTC.

This clone showed up just a few times. In DNA, the CDR3 is TGTGCCAGCAGCCTTACAGGGAGAGACTATGGCTACACCTTC. This gives the protein CASSLTGRDYGYTF. The V call is TRBV7-9, the J call TRBJ1-2; the D gene is possibly TRBD1 (6 bases). With 5 bases removed from V and 3 bases from J, the gap between germline ends came to 13 bases. Per germline, CDR1 SEHNR and CDR2 FQNEAQ (reference sequence). CDR3 length: 14 amino acids.

This clone was picked up a small number of times. The CDR3 nucleotides read TGTGCCAGCAGCCCCAAGGGACAGTACTACGAGCAGTACTTC. Its translation: CASSPKGQYYEQYF. The chain combines TRBV7-8 with TRBJ2-7, with TRBD1 matching 7 bases. The CDR3 runs 14 residues. Trimming at V came to 5 bases and at J to 3 bases, leaving 7 bases not matched to a gene. CDR1 and CDR2 (germline): SGHVS, FQNEAQ.

The rearrangement joins TRBV7-3 to TRBJ1-6, with a tentative D call TRBD1 (5 bases). CDR1 is SGHTA and CDR2 is FQGTGA in the germline V gene. The CDR3 covers 16 residues. V was cut by 5 bases and J by 10 bases, with 21 bases left in between. This CDR3 is CASSAQGLLSGSPLHF. Here the CDR3 DNA reads TGTGCCAGCAGCGCGCAGGGTTTGCTTTCGGGCTCACCCCTCCACTTT.

The V call is TRBV5-5, the J call TRBJ1-1; 7 positions agree with TRBD1. The CDR3 length is 13 residues. CDR1 SGHKS and CDR2 YYEKEE come from the germline V gene (reference sequence). V trimming: 4 bases; J trimming: 12 bases; junction bases outside the gene matches: 12. The CDR3 DNA reads TGTGCCAGCAGCCCCAGACAGGGCACTATGACTTTCTTT. Translated: CASSPRQGTMTFF.

The V call is TRBV6-1, the J call TRBJ1-5, with D uncertain. In germline, CDR1 is MNHNS, CDR2 SASEGT. The CDR3 loop spans 13 amino acids. V shed 4 bases and J shed 7 bases, with 11 bases lying between them. The CDR3 protein is CASSGTVTQPQHF. CDR3 bases: TGTGCCAGCAGTGGAACAGTGACCCAGCCCCAGCATTTT.

This clone was picked up a small number of times. This chain joins TRBV2 and TRBJ1-1, with D tentatively TRBD1 (5 bases). The CDR3 loop spans 13 amino acids. The germline V gene encodes CDR1 SNHLY and CDR2 FYNNEI. Trimming stripped 9 bases from V and 0 bases from J, with 11 bases between. Written as DNA, the CDR3 is TGTGCCAGGACCGGGGGGGTGAACACTGAAGCTTTCTTT. Its protein product is CARTGGVNTEAFF. Variable domain in full (rest from reference TRBV2 and TRBJ1-1): EPEVTQTPSHQVTQMGQEVILRCVPISNHLYFYWYRQILGQKVEFLVSFYNNEISEKSEIFDDQFSVERPDGSNFTLKIRSTKLEDSAMYFCARTGGVNTEAFFGQGTRLTVV.